This T cell receptor (beta chain) came from a study of blood T cell repertoires in COVID-19. This table comes from immunoSEQ multiplex PCR, and its TCRdb copy is limited to in-frame clones, with some not included. Of more than 110,000 clones in the sample, about 90% were seen once. The germline V gene encodes CDR1 SNHLY and CDR2 FYNNEI. The CDR3 is made up of 14 amino acids. The V and J ends lost 6 bases and 0 bases respectively, with 12 bases between them. Sequencing was done on a sample of peripheral blood. The chain joins TRBV2 to TRBJ2-7; D might be TRBD1 (6 bases). This sequence originates from a woman of 80 years or more with acute or convalescent COVID-19. CDR3 residues: CASSLDSTSYEQYF. DNA of the CDR3: TGTGCCAGCAGCTTGGACAGCACCTCCTACGAGCAGTACTTC. Supplemented by reference TRBV2 and TRBJ2-7, the full variable domain reads EPEVTQTPSHQVTQMGQEVILRCVPISNHLYFYWYRQILGQKVEFLVSFYNNEISEKSEIFDDQFSVERPDGSNFTLKIRSTKLEDSAMYFCASSLDSTSYEQYFGPGTRLTVT.